This T cell receptor beta chain was retrieved from a study of blood T cell repertoires in COVID-19. This CDR3 has 16 residues. Trimming removed 4 bases from V and 8 bases from J, with 19 bases in between. The germline V gene has CDR1 SGHNT and CDR2 YYREEE (reference sequence). Original methodology: Estimated nucleated cell counts came from reference gene primer amplification. Measured with immunoSEQ multiplex PCR; TCRdb has only the in-frame clones, and not every one. That table gives V, J and clone size, and the DNA gave D and trimming. Counted here are about 190,000 clones, around 90% occurring once; the ten biggest clones make up 2.7%.

Sequenced input: peripheral blood. V gene TRBV5-4 combines with J gene TRBJ1-6; a weak D match, TRBD1 (5 bases). This receptor was taken from a man in his forties with active or convalescent COVID-19. The CDR3 nucleotides are TGTGCCAGCAGCGCCACTTATGGGGGAGGTTATTCACCCCTCCACTTT. This translates into CASSATYGGGYSPLHF. The complete variable domain, with remaining parts taken from reference TRBV5-4 and TRBJ1-6, reads ETGVTQSPTHLIKTRGQQVTLRCSSQSGHNTVSWYQQALGQGPQFIFQYYREEENGRGNFPPRFSGLQFPNYSSELNVNALELDDSALYLCASSATYGGGYSPLHFGNGTRLTVT.